The 11 T cell receptor beta chains below come from one sample, sequenced in a study of control samples from healthy donors and cancer patients. The protocol was immunoSEQ multiplex PCR, while the TCRdb copy is restricted to in-frame clones and leaves out a portion. Counted here are more than 75,000 clones, 85% to 90% occurring once; the ten biggest clones make up 1.9%. The sample taken for sequencing was PBMCs. These receptors were taken from a woman aged 55-69 years with head and neck cancer.

The CDR3 protein is CASSLRGQTNTEAFF. The DNA for the CDR3 is TGTGCCAGCAGCTTAAGAGGGCAGACGAACACTGAAGCTTTCTTT. The chain couples TRBV7-3 to TRBJ1-1; D call uncertain. V lost 1 base to trimming and J lost 1 base, with 10 bases between them. CDR3 size: 15 residues. Germline V gives CDR1 SGHTA, CDR2 FQGTGA.

This chain connects TRBV5-1 to TRBJ2-3, with 7 bases matching TRBD2. Germline V gives CDR1 SGHRS, CDR2 YFSETQ. CDR3 size: 16 residues. V was clipped by 2 bases and J by 3 bases; unmatched bases: 9. DNA for the CDR3: TGCGCCAGCAGCTTCCAAAGCGGGATCGAGACAGATACGCAGTATTTT. Translation: CASSFQSGIETDTQYF.

In regard to this clone: At one end the junction does not follow the germline gene, possibly because of a read error. The genes are TRBV20-1 and TRBJ2-7; 7 bases map to TRBD1. Germline V CDR1 and CDR2: DFQATT, SNEGSKA (reference sequence). The CDR3 covers 11 residues. The DNA of the CDR3 is TGCAGTGCTAGAGGAATGGACAGGACAGGCTTC. It specifies CSARGMDRTGF.

This chain links TRBV19 with TRBJ2-7, with TRBD1 matching 8 bases. The CDR3 spans 15 residues. The germline V gene encodes CDR1 LNHDA and CDR2 SQIVND (reference sequence). Trimming at V came to 5 bases and at J to 1 base, leaving 7 bases not matched to a gene. This CDR3 is CASSQSQGVSYEQYF. CDR3 bases: TGTGCCAGTAGTCAATCACAGGGGGTATCCTACGAGCAGTACTTC.

The genes are TRBV21-1 and TRBJ2-7; TRBD1, the table's D call, lacks a check against the DNA. TRBV21-1 counts as a pseudogene. The CDR3 runs to 16 residues. The CDR3 DNA is TGTGCCAGCAGCCCCTACCCGGGACAGAGAGTCTACGAGCAGTACTTC. Translation gives CASSPYPGQRVYEQYF.

The CDR3 sequence is CATSRSGRGYNEQFF. The CDR3 DNA sequence: TGTGCCACCAGCAGAAGTGGGCGGGGATACAATGAGCAGTTCTTC. The rearrangement joins TRBV15 to TRBJ2-1; D is perhaps TRBD2 (6 bases). Trimming pared 2 bases from V and 4 bases from J, leaving 12 bases between. Germline V gene data show CDR1 as LNHNV and CDR2 as YYDKDF (reference sequence). The CDR3 loop spans 15 amino acids. Full variable domain (missing parts from reference TRBV15 and TRBJ2-1): DAMVIQNPRYQVTQFGKPVTLSCSQTLNHNVMYWYQQKSSQAPKLLFHYYDKDFNNEADTPDNFQSRRPNTSFCFLDIRSPGLGDTAMYLCATSRSGRGYNEQFFGPGTRLTVL.

V is TRBV19 and J is TRBJ2-5; D not resolved. In germline, CDR1 is LNHDA, CDR2 SQIVND (reference sequence). The CDR3 loop spans 14 amino acids. V gave up 2 bases and J gave up 3 bases, with 10 bases separating them. The chain's CDR3 is CASSIWGFKETQYF. The CDR3 region has the DNA TGTGCCAGTAGTATATGGGGATTCAAAGAGACCCAGTACTTC.

The chain joins TRBV6-1 to TRBJ2-2; D gene unclear. Germline V gives CDR1 MNHNS, CDR2 SASEGT. V was trimmed by 1 base and J by 0 bases, leaving 3 bases between them. CDR3 length: 14 amino acids. CDR3 nucleotides: TGTGCCAGCAGTGAAGGGGCGAACACCGGGGAGCTGTTTTTT. Translated: CASSEGANTGELFF.

This clone was picked up one time. The chain combines TRBV6-6 with TRBJ2-7; 11 nucleotides align to TRBD1. The CDR3 contains 14 residues. Germline trimming cut 1 base from V and 6 bases from J; bases unmatched to any gene: 2. Germline V lookup: CDR1 MNHNY, CDR2 SVGAGI (reference sequence). CDR3 nucleotide sequence: TGTGCCAGCAGTTACTGGACAGGGGGCTCCGAGCAGTACTTC. It is translated as CASSYWTGGSEQYF.

The rearrangement joins TRBV9 to TRBJ1-4; possibly TRBD1 for D (5 bases). This CDR3 has 15 amino acids. The V end was cut by 2 bases, the J end by 4 bases, with 12 bases between. CDR1 is SGDLS and CDR2 is YYNGEE in the germline V gene. In DNA form, the CDR3 reads TGTGCCAGCAGCGTGGCGGGACTGTATAATGAAAAACTGTTTTTT. The encoded protein is CASSVAGLYNEKLFF.

This chain connects TRBV7-2 to TRBJ2-1, with TRBD2 matching over 9 bases. V trimming: 0 bases; J trimming: 4 bases; junction bases outside the gene matches: 4. Per the germline V gene, CDR1 is SGHTA and CDR2 is FQGNSA. The CDR3 extends over 16 amino acids. This CDR3 reads CASSLASAGGYNEQFF. The CDR3 nucleotides read TGTGCCAGCAGCTTAGCGTCTGCGGGAGGGTACAATGAGCAGTTCTTC.